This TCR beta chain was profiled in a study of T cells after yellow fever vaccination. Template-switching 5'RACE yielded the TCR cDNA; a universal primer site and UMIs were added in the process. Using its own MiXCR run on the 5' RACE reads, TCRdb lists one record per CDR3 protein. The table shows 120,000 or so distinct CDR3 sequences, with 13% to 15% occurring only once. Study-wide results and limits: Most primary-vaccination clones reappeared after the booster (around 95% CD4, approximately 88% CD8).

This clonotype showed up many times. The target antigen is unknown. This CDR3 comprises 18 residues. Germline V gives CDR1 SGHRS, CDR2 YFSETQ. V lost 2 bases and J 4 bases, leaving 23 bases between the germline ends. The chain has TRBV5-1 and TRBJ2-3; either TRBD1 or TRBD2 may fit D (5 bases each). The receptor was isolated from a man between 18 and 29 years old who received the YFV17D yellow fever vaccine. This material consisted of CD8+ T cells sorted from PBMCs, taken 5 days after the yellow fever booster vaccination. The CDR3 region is CASSFRFQGTPVADTQYF. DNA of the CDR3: TGCGCCAGCAGCTTTCGGTTTCAAGGGACCCCCGTGGCAGATACGCAGTATTTT.